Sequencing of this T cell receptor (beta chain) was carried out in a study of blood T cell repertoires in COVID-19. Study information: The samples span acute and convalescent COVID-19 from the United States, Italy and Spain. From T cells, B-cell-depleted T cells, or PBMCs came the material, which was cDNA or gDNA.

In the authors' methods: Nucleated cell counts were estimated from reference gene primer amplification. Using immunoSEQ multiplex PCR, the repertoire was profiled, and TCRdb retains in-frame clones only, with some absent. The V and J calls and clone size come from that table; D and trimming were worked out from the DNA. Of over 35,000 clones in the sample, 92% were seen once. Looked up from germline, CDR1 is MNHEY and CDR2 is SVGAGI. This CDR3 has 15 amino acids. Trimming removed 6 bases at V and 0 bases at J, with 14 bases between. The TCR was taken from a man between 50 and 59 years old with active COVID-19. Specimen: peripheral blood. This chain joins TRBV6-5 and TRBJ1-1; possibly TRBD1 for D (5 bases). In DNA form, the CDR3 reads TGTGCCAGCAGCAACAGGCGGACCATGAACACTGAAGCTTTCTTT. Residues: CASSNRRTMNTEAFF.